Listed below are T cell receptor beta chains from one sample, sequenced in a study of T cells in Graves' hyperthyroidism and ophthalmopathy. Each CDR3 protein gets one entry after TCRdb re-called the multiplex PCR reads with MiXCR. This repertoire shows around 760,000 distinct CDR3 sequences, 30% to 40% found once; its top ten account for roughly 31%. Sequenced sample: blood. These receptors came from a woman in her thirties or forties with Graves' hyperthyroidism. CDR3s include the opening cysteine and the closing phenylalanine or tryptophan. The D gene is left open where the match is weak. Clone sizes are given selectively: once, few, many, or a class where the clone is expanded.

J	size	V	D	CDR3	DNA
TRBJ1-1	many	TRBV7-2	.	CASSSQATEAFF	TGTGCCAGCAGCTCACAAGCCACTGAAGCTTTCTTT
TRBJ1-2	.	TRBV6-5	.	CASRAPRFNYGYTF	TGTGCCAGCAGGGCCCCGCGATTTAACTATGGCTACACCTTC
TRBJ1-5	.	TRBV24-1	TRBD1	CATSAPPGDRGGGLQPQHF	TGTGCCACCAGTGCCCCTCCGGGGGACAGAGGTGGGGGCCTGCAGCCCCAGCATTTT
TRBJ2-2	.	TRBV5-1	.	CASSLGQAGELFF	TGCGCCAGCAGCTTGGGTCAGGCCGGGGAGCTGTTTTTT
TRBJ1-1	.	TRBV6-5	.	CASTQGRASEAFF	TGTGCCAGCACGCAGGGGAGGGCCTCTGAAGCTTTCTTT
TRBJ1-3	.	TRBV20-1	.	CSARAHGWAGQGSGYTIYF	TGCAGTGCTAGAGCTCATGGATGGGCAGGGCAAGGATCTGGATACACCATATATTTT
TRBJ1-5	.	TRBV7-2	TRBD1	CASSSWGTGDNQPQHF	TGTGCCAGCAGCTCGTGGGGGACAGGGGACAATCAGCCCCAGCATTTT
TRBJ2-7	many	TRBV7-2	.	CASSYRDKSYEQYF	TGTGCCAGCAGTTACCGGGACAAATCCTACGAGCAGTACTTC
TRBJ1-4	.	TRBV5-1	.	CASSFFQEATNEKLFF	TGCGCCAGCAGCTTTTTTCAGGAAGCAACTAATGAAAAACTGTTTTTT
TRBJ1-5	many	TRBV6-5	.	CASSSRDGGQPQHF	TGTGCCAGCAGTAGCCGGGACGGAGGGCAGCCCCAGCATTTT
TRBJ1-4	many	TRBV7-9	.	CASTPIDGELFF	TGTGCCAGCACCCCAATAGATGGGGAACTGTTTTTT
TRBJ2-5	.	TRBV29-1	.	CSVVVKETQYF	TGCAGCGTTGTCGTCAAAGAGACCCAGTACTTC
TRBJ2-7	.	TRBV11-2	TRBD2	CASSLEAGGPWEQYF	TGTGCCAGCAGCTTAGAGGCGGGGGGGCCGTGGGAGCAGTACTTC
TRBJ2-7	.	TRBV2	.	CASSARVSQFSYEQYF	TGTGCCAGCAGCGCCAGAGTGTCCCAGTTCTCCTACGAGCAGTACTTC
TRBJ1-1	many	TRBV10-3	.	CAISESKGGPAEAFF	TGTGCCATCAGTGAGTCTAAGGGCGGACCGGCTGAAGCTTTCTTT
TRBJ2-5	.	TRBV25-1	TRBD1	CASSGGWDRVQETQYF	TGTGCCAGCAGTGGCGGATGGGACAGGGTCCAAGAGACCCAGTACTTC
TRBJ1-4	many	TRBV6-5	.	CASSYSSFQRDEKLFF	TGTGCCAGCAGTTACTCGTCTTTCCAACGAGATGAAAAACTGTTTTTT
TRBJ2-7	few	TRBV12-3/TRBV12-4	.	CASSSLPGEPNEQYF	TGTGCCAGCAGTTCCCTTCCGGGGGAACCTAACGAGCAGTACTTC
TRBJ1-2	.	TRBV10-3	.	CAISERDTYGYTF	TGTGCCATCAGTGAACGGGACACCTATGGCTACACCTTC
TRBJ1-5	many	TRBV7-2	TRBD1	CASSYRGQGNQPQHF	TGTGCCAGCAGTTACCGAGGACAGGGCAATCAGCCCCAGCATTTT
TRBJ1-1	.	TRBV19	.	CASSMVGFATEAFF	TGTGCCAGTAGTATGGTAGGGTTTGCGACTGAAGCTTTCTTT
TRBJ2-7	.	TRBV15	TRBD1	CATSREFQDRDRDGEQYF	TGTGCCACCAGCAGAGAATTTCAAGACCGGGACAGGGACGGCGAGCAGTACTTC
TRBJ2-6	.	TRBV10-3	.	CAISLGQDFSGANVLTF	TGTGCCATCAGCCTTGGACAAGACTTCTCTGGGGCCAACGTCCTGACTTTC
TRBJ1-5	many	TRBV10-3	TRBD1	CAISEYRDREAQPQHF	TGTGCCATCAGTGAGTACAGAGACAGGGAGGCACAGCCCCAGCATTTT
TRBJ2-5	.	TRBV7-9	.	CASSQGWIGEWETQYF	TGCGCCAGCAGCCAAGGCTGGATCGGCGAGTGGGAGACCCAGTACTTC
TRBJ2-7	many	TRBV7-9	.	CASYPYEQYF	TGTGCCAGCTACCCCTACGAGCAGTACTTC
TRBJ1-6	.	TRBV6-5	.	CASSYSSPRSSYNSPLHF	TGTGCCAGCAGTTACTCTTCTCCCAGGAGCTCCTATAATTCACCCCTCCACTTT
TRBJ1-1	.	TRBV10-3	.	CAIGSRDGLEAFF	TGTGCCATCGGGTCCCGGGACGGACTAGAAGCTTTCTTT
TRBJ2-7	.	TRBV7-2	TRBD2	CASQNGLAGVRPYF	TGTGCCAGCCAGAACGGACTAGCGGGGGTCCGTCCGTACTTC
TRBJ2-3	.	TRBV20-1	TRBD1	CSAPGGPTDTQYF	TGCAGTGCCCCAGGGGGCCCCACAGATACGCAGTATTTT
TRBJ2-2	few	TRBV10-3	.	CAITRGANTGELFF	TGTGCCATCACGAGGGGGGCGAACACCGGGGAGCTGTTTTTT
TRBJ1-3	.	TRBV11-2	.	CASSLYLGTVSGNTIYF	TGTGCCAGCAGTTTATACCTTGGGACGGTCTCTGGAAACACCATATATTTT
TRBJ1-1	.	TRBV7-2	.	CASSLILGLNTEAFF	TGTGCCAGCAGCTTAATCTTGGGGTTGAACACTGAAGCTTTCTTT
TRBJ1-2	.	TRBV25-1	TRBD1	CASHLTGDYGYTF	TGTGCCAGCCATTTGACAGGGGACTATGGCTACACCTTC
TRBJ1-5	many	TRBV19	.	CASSNPKSNQPQHF	TGTGCCAGTAGTAACCCGAAGAGCAATCAGCCCCAGCATTTT
TRBJ1-4	few	TRBV5-6	.	CASRRGQGPEKLFF	TGTGCCAGCAGACGAGGGCAAGGGCCCGAAAAACTGTTTTTT
TRBJ1-3	once	TRBV25-1	TRBD1	CASSPGIQGSGNTIYF	TGTGCCAGCTCACCGGGGATACAGGGGTCTGGAAACACCATATATTTT
TRBJ1-1	.	TRBV6-4	.	CASSAQGGLMNTEAFF	TGTGCCAGCAGTGCCCAGGGTGGGCTAATGAACACTGAAGCTTTCTTT
TRBJ1-2	many	TRBV24-1	TRBD1	CATSDGQGEGYTF	TGTGCCACCAGTGATGGACAGGGCGAAGGCTACACCTTC
TRBJ1-5	many	TRBV20-1	.	CSARSTHREGNQPQHF	TGCAGTGCTAGAAGCACCCACAGGGAAGGCAATCAGCCCCAGCATTTT
TRBJ1-5	.	TRBV7-9	TRBD1	CASSLATGTGEGYSNQPQHF	TGTGCCAGCAGCTTAGCGACCGGGACAGGAGAAGGATATAGCAATCAGCCCCAGCATTTT
TRBJ2-7	many	TRBV20-1	TRBD1	CSAGDRGTYEQYF	TGCAGTGCTGGAGACAGGGGAACCTACGAGCAGTACTTC
TRBJ1-5	.	TRBV28	.	CASSLRGSGQPQHF	TGTGCCAGCAGTCTTAGGGGCTCGGGTCAGCCCCAGCATTTT
TRBJ2-7	few	TRBV4-3	.	CASSQATYHEQYF	TGCGCCAGCAGCCAAGCTACCTATCACGAGCAGTACTTC
TRBJ1-2	.	TRBV7-2	.	CASSPAGGYGGYTF	TGTGCCAGCAGCCCAGCGGGGGGCTACGGTGGCTACACCTTC
TRBJ2-6	few	TRBV10-3	.	CAIRTAGANVLTF	TGTGCCATCAGAACAGCGGGGGCCAACGTCCTGACTTTC
TRBJ2-7	few	TRBV20-1	TRBD2	CSASPSGGTSYEQYF	TGCAGTGCTTCTCCTAGCGGGGGGACTTCCTACGAGCAGTACTTC
TRBJ1-2	.	TRBV3-1	.	CASSQEGVNYGYTF	TGTGCCAGCAGCCAAGAAGGCGTTAACTATGGCTACACCTTC
TRBJ1-1	many	TRBV2	TRBD1	CASLGTGEAFF	TGTGCCAGCCTCGGGACAGGTGAAGCTTTCTTT
TRBJ1-5	.	TRBV5-8	TRBD1	CASSLRGTGLNQPQHF	TGTGCCAGCAGCTTGAGGGGGACAGGGCTCAATCAGCCCCAGCATTTT
TRBJ1-6	.	TRBV25-1	TRBD1	CASSEGRDRGSSPLHF	TGTGCCAGCAGTGAAGGAAGGGACAGGGGCAGCTCACCCCTCCACTTT